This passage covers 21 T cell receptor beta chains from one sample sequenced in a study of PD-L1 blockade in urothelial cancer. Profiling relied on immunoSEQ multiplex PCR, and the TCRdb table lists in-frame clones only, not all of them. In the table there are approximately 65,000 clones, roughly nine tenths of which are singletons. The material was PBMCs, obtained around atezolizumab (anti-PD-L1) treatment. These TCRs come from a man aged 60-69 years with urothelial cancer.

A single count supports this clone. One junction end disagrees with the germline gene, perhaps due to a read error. CDR3 sequence (DNA): TGTGCCTGGAGGACCCAGGGCCGCTATAGCTACACCTTC. This gives the protein CAWRTQGRYSYTF. The rearrangement uses TRBV30 and TRBJ1-2; tentatively, D is TRBD1 (5 bases). The CDR3 has 13 amino acids. Germline V gene lookup returns CDR1 GTSNPN and CDR2 SVGIG (reference sequence).

The CDR3 coding sequence is TGTGCCAGCAGCCAACCCAGGGGTCCTAGCGGGAGTACGAACACCGGGGAGCTGTTTTTT. Its translation: CASSQPRGPSGSTNTGELFF. The chain couples TRBV14 to TRBJ2-2; 10 bases match TRBD2. The CDR3 runs to 20 residues. Germline trimming cut 2 bases from V and 0 bases from J; bases unmatched to any gene: 12. The germline V gene encodes CDR1 SGHDN and CDR2 FVKESK.

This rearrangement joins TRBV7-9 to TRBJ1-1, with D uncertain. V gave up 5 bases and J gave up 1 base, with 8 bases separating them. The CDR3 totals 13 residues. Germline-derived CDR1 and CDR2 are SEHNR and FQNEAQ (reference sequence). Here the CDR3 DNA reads TGTGCCAGCAGCCCTTCCGGGAACACTGAAGCTTTCTTT. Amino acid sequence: CASSPSGNTEAFF.

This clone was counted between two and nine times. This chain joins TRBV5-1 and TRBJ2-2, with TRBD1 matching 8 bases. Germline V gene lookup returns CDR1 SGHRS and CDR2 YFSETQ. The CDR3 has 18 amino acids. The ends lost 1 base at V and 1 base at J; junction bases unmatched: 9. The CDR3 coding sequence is TGCGCCAGCAGCTTGAGGGCCTCCGGGACAGGGAACACCGGGGAGCTGTTTTTT. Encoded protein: CASSLRASGTGNTGELFF.

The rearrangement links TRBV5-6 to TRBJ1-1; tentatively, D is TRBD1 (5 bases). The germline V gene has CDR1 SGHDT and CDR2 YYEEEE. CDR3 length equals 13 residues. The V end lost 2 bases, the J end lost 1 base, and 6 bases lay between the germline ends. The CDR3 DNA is TGTGCCAGCAGCTTAACAGGGAACACTGAAGCTTTCTTT. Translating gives CASSLTGNTEAFF.

CDR3 coding DNA: TGCAGGGGGGGGGCCGGTACTGAAGCTTTCTTT. As protein: CRGGAGTEAFF. The J gene is TRBJ1-1, the V gene TRBV29-1, with D possibly being TRBD1 (6 bases). CDR3 length: 11 amino acids. Germline V gene data show CDR1 as SQVTM and CDR2 as ANQGSEA. The whole variable domain, remainder taken from reference TRBV29-1 and TRBJ1-1, is SAVISQKPSRDICQRGTSLTIQCQVDSQVTMMFWYRQQPGQSLTLIATANQGSEATYESGFVIDKFPISRPNLTFSTLTVSNMSPEDSSIYLCRGGAGTEAFFGQGTRLTVV.

In DNA form, the CDR3 reads TGTGCCAGCAGAGCTGACAGGGGGAGGCAAGAGACCCAGTACTTC. Translating it yields CASRADRGRQETQYF. The chain recombines TRBV2 with TRBJ2-5, with TRBD1 matching over 9 bases. Trimming cost V 6 bases and J 2 bases; bases outside gene matches: 7. The germline V gene encodes CDR1 SNHLY and CDR2 FYNNEI. There are 15 residues in the CDR3.

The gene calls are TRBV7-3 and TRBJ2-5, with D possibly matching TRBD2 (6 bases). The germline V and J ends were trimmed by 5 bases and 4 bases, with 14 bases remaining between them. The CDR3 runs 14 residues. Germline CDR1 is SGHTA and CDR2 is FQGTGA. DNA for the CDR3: TGTGCCAGCAGCATTAACGGGGGTGGAGAGACCCAGTACTTC. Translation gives CASSINGGGETQYF.

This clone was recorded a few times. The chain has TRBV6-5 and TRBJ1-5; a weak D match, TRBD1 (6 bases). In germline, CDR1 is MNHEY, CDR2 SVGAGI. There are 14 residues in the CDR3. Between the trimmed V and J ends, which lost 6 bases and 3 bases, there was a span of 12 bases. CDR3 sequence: CASSPTGTNQPQHF. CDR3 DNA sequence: TGTGCCAGCAGCCCAACAGGGACCAATCAGCCCCAGCATTTT.

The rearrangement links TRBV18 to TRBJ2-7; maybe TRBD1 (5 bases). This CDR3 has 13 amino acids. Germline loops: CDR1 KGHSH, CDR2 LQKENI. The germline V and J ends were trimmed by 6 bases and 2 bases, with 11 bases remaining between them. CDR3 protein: CASSLSGTYEQYF. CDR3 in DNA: TGTGCCAGCTCGCTTTCAGGGACCTACGAGCAGTACTTC.

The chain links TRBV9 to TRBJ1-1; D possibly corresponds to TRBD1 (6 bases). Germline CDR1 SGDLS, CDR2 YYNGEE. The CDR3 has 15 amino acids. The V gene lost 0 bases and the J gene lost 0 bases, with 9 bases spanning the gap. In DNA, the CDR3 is TGTGCCAGCAGCGTAGGGGACACCCTGAACACTGAAGCTTTCTTT. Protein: CASSVGDTLNTEAFF.

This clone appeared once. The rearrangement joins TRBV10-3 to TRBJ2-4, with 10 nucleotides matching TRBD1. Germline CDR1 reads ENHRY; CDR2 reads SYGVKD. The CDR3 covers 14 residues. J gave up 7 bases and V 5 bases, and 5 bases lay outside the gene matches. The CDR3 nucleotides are TGTGCCATCAGTCACGGACAGGGGGGGAACATTCAGTACTTC. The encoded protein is CAISHGQGGNIQYF.

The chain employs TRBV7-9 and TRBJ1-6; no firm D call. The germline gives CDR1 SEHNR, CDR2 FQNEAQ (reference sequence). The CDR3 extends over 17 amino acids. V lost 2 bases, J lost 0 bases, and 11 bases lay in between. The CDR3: CASSLYAGYSYNSPLHF. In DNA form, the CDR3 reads TGTGCCAGCAGCTTATACGCAGGCTACTCCTATAATTCACCCCTCCACTTT.

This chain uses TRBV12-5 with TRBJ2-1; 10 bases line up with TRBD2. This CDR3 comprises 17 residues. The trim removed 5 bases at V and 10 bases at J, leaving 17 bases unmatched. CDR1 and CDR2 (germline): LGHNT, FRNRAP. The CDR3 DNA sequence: TGTGCTAGTGGTCGCTCCACCGGGACTAGCGTCGTTAACGAGCAGTTCTTC. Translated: CASGRSTGTSVVNEQFF.

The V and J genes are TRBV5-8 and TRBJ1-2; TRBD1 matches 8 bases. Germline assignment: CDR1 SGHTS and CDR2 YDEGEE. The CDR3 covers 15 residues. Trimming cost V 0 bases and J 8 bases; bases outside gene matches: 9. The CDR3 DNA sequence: TGTGCCAGCAGCTTGGAAATGGCCAGGGGGCACGGCTACACCTTC. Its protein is CASSLEMARGHGYTF.

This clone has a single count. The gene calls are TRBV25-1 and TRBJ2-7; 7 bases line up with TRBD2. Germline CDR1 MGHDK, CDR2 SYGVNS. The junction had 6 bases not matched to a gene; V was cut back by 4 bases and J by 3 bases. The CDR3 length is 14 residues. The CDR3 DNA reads TGTGCCAGCAGTGGTAGCGGGTCACTCTACGAGCAGTACTTC. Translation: CASSGSGSLYEQYF.

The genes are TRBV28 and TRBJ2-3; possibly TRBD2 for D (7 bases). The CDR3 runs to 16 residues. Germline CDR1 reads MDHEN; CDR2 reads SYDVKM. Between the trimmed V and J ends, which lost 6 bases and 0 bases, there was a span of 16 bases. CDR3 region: CASSTAGTSSTDTQYF. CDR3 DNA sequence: TGTGCCAGCAGCACAGCGGGGACATCTAGCACAGATACGCAGTATTTT. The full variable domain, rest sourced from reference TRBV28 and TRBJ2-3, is DVKVTQSSRYLVKRTGEKVFLECVQDMDHENMFWYRQDPGLGLRLIYFSYDVKMKEKGDIPEGYSVSREKKERFSLILESASTNQTSMYLCASSTAGTSSTDTQYFGPGTRLTVL.

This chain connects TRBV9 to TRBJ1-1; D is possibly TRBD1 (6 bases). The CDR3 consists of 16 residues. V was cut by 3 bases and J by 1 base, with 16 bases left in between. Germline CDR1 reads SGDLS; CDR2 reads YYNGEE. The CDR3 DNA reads TGTGCCAGCAGCGCTGAATCCGGGACACCGAACACTGAAGCTTTCTTT. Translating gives CASSAESGTPNTEAFF.

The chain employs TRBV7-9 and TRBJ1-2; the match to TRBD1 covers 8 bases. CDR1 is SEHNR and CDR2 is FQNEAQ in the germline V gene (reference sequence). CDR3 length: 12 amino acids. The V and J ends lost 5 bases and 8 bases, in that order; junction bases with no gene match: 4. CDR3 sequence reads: CASSADRDGYTF. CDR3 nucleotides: TGTGCCAGCAGCGCGGACAGGGACGGCTACACCTTC. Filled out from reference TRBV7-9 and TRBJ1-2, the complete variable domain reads DTGVSQNPRHKITKRGQNVTFRCDPISEHNRLYWYRQTLGQGPEFLTYFQNEAQLEKSRLLSDRFSAERPKGSFSTLEIQRTEQGDSAMYLCASSADRDGYTFGSGTRLTVV.

The CDR3 reads CATSRRIGTSVYNEQFF. The CDR3 DNA is TGTGCCACCAGCAGACGAATCGGGACTAGCGTATACAATGAGCAGTTCTTC. This chain connects TRBV15 to TRBJ2-1; 10 bases match TRBD2. With 2 bases clipped from V and 4 bases from J, the junction kept 8 bases outside the gene matches. CDR3 length equals 17 residues. CDR1 and CDR2 (germline): LNHNV, YYDKDF (reference sequence).

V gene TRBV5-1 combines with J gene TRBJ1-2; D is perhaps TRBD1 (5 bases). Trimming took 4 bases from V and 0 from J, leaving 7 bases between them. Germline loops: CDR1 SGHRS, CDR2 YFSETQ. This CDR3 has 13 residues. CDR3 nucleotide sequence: TGCGCCAGCAGCCAGGGTACTAACTATGGCTACACCTTC. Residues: CASSQGTNYGYTF.